The clone carrying this T cell receptor beta chain has a count of ten or more. Antigen specificity is unknown. This CDR3 region has 14 residues. V was shortened by 2 bases and J by 6 bases, with 11 bases between the two germline ends. The data originate from a study of blood T cells in healthy people across ages. The study's findings and limits: Unknown donor CMV status possibly confounded expanded clonotype changes.

Together with a sample-barcoded 5' primer, a J-beta primer mix was included in a second PCR lasting about 7 to 11 cycles. TCRdb reprocessed the 5' RACE reads with MiXCR, giving one entry per CDR3 protein. The table has 650,000 to 1,000,000 distinct CDR3 sequences, under 40% seen once. This TCR derives from a man aged 18 to 30 in good health. Sequencing was performed on blood. This chain connects TRBV12-3 or TRBV12-4 to TRBJ2-1; D is unresolved. The CDR3 DNA is TGTGCCAGCAGTTTAAGCGAGACCCGCAATGAGCAGTTCTTC. Its translation is CASSLSETRNEQFF.